This record concerns one T cell receptor (beta chain) sequence. These data are taken from a study of T cell changes during pregnancy in multiple sclerosis. Sequenced by immunoSEQ multiplex PCR; TCRdb stores in-frame clones only, minus some. This table holds about 80,000 clones, 92% found once. This CDR3 has 16 residues. The germline V gene has CDR1 LNHNV and CDR2 YYDKDF (reference sequence). Trimming removed 4 bases from V and 5 bases from J; junction bases left unmatched: 12. The sequence came from a female donor with multiple sclerosis, enrolled in a pregnancy study. The material sequenced was peripheral blood, taken before pregnancy. This chain joins TRBV15 and TRBJ2-7, with 9 bases fitting TRBD1. The CDR3 DNA follows: TGTGCCACCAGCACTGACCCCGGGACAGGGTGGGACGAGCAGTACTTC. Protein: CATSTDPGTGWDEQYF.